The 23 T cell receptor beta chains below were found in one sample sequenced in a study of T cell responses to AZD1222 COVID-19 vaccine. Method: immunoSEQ multiplex PCR; TCRdb's copy keeps in-frame clones and lacks some. Among roughly 120,000 clones listed, about 88% were seen once. The starting material was peripheral blood, obtained on day 0 of AZD1222 vaccination. The source of these receptors is an adult in good health.

This chain connects TRBV6-5 to TRBJ2-7, with D possibly TRBD2 on 5 matching bases. This CDR3 is 15 amino acids long. Germline V lookup: CDR1 MNHEY, CDR2 SVGAGI. Deletions cut 0 bases from V and 4 bases from J, with 13 bases between. CDR3 region: CASSYSREPRYEQYF. Written as DNA, the CDR3 is TGTGCCAGCAGTTACTCGAGGGAGCCAAGGTACGAGCAGTACTTC.

The chain joins TRBV2 to TRBJ1-4, with a possible D match to TRBD1 (5 bases). Germline-derived CDR1 and CDR2 are SNHLY and FYNNEI. Trimming shortened V by 11 bases and J by 7 bases, and 20 bases separated the two germline ends. The CDR3 is 14 amino acids. The CDR3 loop reads CAGQGGGLREKLFF. The CDR3 bases are TGTGCCGGCCAGGGAGGAGGGCTGCGTGAAAAACTGTTTTTT.

The chain carries TRBV4-1 and TRBJ1-4, with TRBD1 identical over 9 bases. The ends lost 2 bases at V and 10 bases at J; junction bases unmatched: 11. From germline, CDR1 is MGHRA and CDR2 YSYEKL. This CDR3 region has 16 residues. The CDR3 DNA reads as TGCGCCAGCAGCCAACCACCGGGACAGGGTTCGTCAAAACTGTTTTTT. Translation gives CASSQPPGQGSSKLFF.

The chain has TRBV10-3 and TRBJ1-1; the D is unclear. This CDR3 comprises 17 residues. Deletions cut 8 bases from V and 3 bases from J, with 25 bases between. The germline V gene encodes CDR1 ENHRY and CDR2 SYGVKD. Here the CDR3 DNA reads TGTGCCATCGGCGACCCGGTGGGGTCTACGGGCTACACTGAAGCTTTCTTT. This sequence encodes CAIGDPVGSTGYTEAFF.

V and J are TRBV2 and TRBJ1-4; 7 bases fit TRBD1. The trim removed 3 bases at V and 7 bases at J, leaving 5 bases unmatched. In germline, CDR1 is SNHLY, CDR2 FYNNEI. The CDR3 extends over 14 amino acids. The chain's CDR3 is CASSDRGGGEKLFF. The CDR3 DNA reads TGTGCCAGCAGTGACAGGGGGGGAGGTGAAAAACTGTTTTTT.

The chain employs TRBV9 and TRBJ2-1; weak D call: TRBD2 (6 bases). V lost 5 bases and J 4 bases, leaving 13 bases between the germline ends. This CDR3 comprises 14 residues. Per germline, CDR1 SGDLS and CDR2 YYNGEE. Here the CDR3 DNA reads TGTGCCAGCAGTAACGGGCGGGATTACAATGAGCAGTTCTTC. Translation: CASSNGRDYNEQFF.

This clone was counted between two and nine times. V and J are TRBV12-3 or TRBV12-4 and TRBJ2-2; 7 nucleotides align to TRBD1. V shed 7 bases, J shed 6 bases, and the junction held 5 bases outside the gene matches. The CDR3 is made up of 13 amino acids. Here the CDR3 DNA reads TGTGCCAGCACCTCAGGGGGACCCGGGGAGCTGTTTTTT. As protein: CASTSGGPGELFF.

The chain recombines TRBV28 with TRBJ2-5, with TRBD1 matching 8 bases. The CDR3 extends over 13 amino acids. Germline V gene data show CDR1 as MDHEN and CDR2 as SYDVKM. V gave up 9 bases and J gave up 9 bases; unmatched junction bases: 12. This CDR3 is CASAGTGLWAQYF. The CDR3 DNA is TGTGCCAGTGCCGGGACAGGCCTATGGGCCCAGTACTTC.

This clone was counted between two and nine times. The chain combines TRBV7-2 with TRBJ1-4; 7 positions agree with TRBD1. Germline assignment: CDR1 SGHTA and CDR2 FQGNSA. This CDR3 region has 16 residues. J gave up 8 bases and V 2 bases, and 11 bases lay outside the gene matches. The CDR3 reads CASSLSSTGRSEKLFF. Written as DNA, the CDR3 is TGTGCCAGCAGCTTAAGTTCGACAGGGCGGTCGGAAAAACTGTTTTTT.

This chain uses TRBV7-9 with TRBJ1-2; 7 bases fit TRBD1. The CDR3 has 13 residues. Germline CDR1 is SEHNR and CDR2 is FQNEAQ (reference sequence). After removal of 4 bases from V and 7 bases from J, the junction contained 6 bases not matched to a gene. CDR3 amino acids: CASSSQTGVGYTF. The CDR3 bases are TGTGCCAGCAGCTCCCAAACAGGGGTTGGCTACACCTTC.

Comments on this clone: The CDR3 end shows no conserved phenylalanine or tryptophan, and so a read error is likely. The limits of the CDR3 on the DNA are not certain, so only TCRdb's listed CDR3 is given. The chain is built from TRBV19 and TRBJ1-1; TRBD1, the table's D call, was not compared with the DNA. Germline CDR1 LNHDA, CDR2 SQIVND (reference sequence). 13 amino acids form the CDR3, both terminal residues included. The CDR3 sequence is CASSTHDRGRWIL.

This clone was counted once. This chain links TRBV5-4 with TRBJ1-6; 9 nucleotides match TRBD1. The CDR3 has 17 residues. V gave up 1 base and J gave up 6 bases; unmatched junction bases: 8. Germline CDR1 and CDR2: SGHNT and YYREEE (reference sequence). Here the CDR3 reads CASSLLGGQGVNSPLHF. The CDR3 DNA is TGTGCCAGCAGCTTGCTGGGGGGACAGGGCGTTAATTCACCCCTCCACTTT.

The chain combines TRBV6-1 with TRBJ1-2; the D is unclear. The CDR3 length is 13 residues. V lost 3 bases to trimming and J lost 3 bases, with 8 bases between them. CDR1 and CDR2 from the germline V gene are MNHNS and SASEGT. CDR3 region: CASSEFGHYGYTF. Written as DNA, the CDR3 is TGTGCCAGCAGTGAGTTCGGCCACTATGGCTACACCTTC.

The chain is built from TRBV15 and TRBJ2-2; TRBD1 matches at 9 bases. V lost 3 bases, J lost 3 bases, and 11 bases stayed unmatched. CDR1 LNHNV and CDR2 YYDKDF come from the germline V gene (reference sequence). There are 18 residues in the CDR3. CDR3 loop: CATSRDYRGHFDTGELFF. DNA for the CDR3: TGTGCCACCAGCAGGGACTACAGGGGGCATTTCGACACCGGGGAGCTGTTTTTT.

The chain joins TRBV9 to TRBJ2-7, with D uncertain. Germline CDR1 reads SGDLS; CDR2 reads YYNGEE. The CDR3 extends over 14 amino acids. The germline V and J ends were trimmed by 0 bases and 0 bases, with 7 bases remaining between them. CDR3 nucleotide sequence: TGTGCCAGCAGCGTAGGGACGGTCTCCTACGAGCAGTACTTC. Translation: CASSVGTVSYEQYF.

The sample holds a few counts of this clone. The chain recombines TRBV7-7 with TRBJ2-2; 7 nucleotides align to TRBD1. The CDR3 covers 15 residues. The V segment lost 0 bases and the J segment 4 bases; nucleotides outside the gene matches: 2. CDR1 and CDR2 from the germline V gene are SSHAT and FNYEAQ (reference sequence). The DNA of the CDR3 is TGTGCCAGCAGCTTAGCGACAGGGACCACCGGGGAGCTGTTTTTT. It yields the protein CASSLATGTTGELFF.

The V gene is TRBV19, the J gene TRBJ2-7, with 10 positions matching TRBD1. J lost 3 bases, V lost 1 base, and 3 bases had no gene match. CDR3 length: 15 residues. Germline loops: CDR1 LNHDA, CDR2 SQIVND (reference sequence). In DNA, the CDR3 is TGTGCCAGTAGTATAGGACAGGGGGCGATCTACGAGCAGTACTTC. It specifies CASSIGQGAIYEQYF.

The rearrangement joins TRBV28 to TRBJ2-1, with 8 bases aligning to TRBD2. V gave up 5 bases and J gave up 10 bases; unmatched junction bases: 16. Germline lookup yields CDR1 MDHEN and CDR2 SYDVKM. This CDR3 contains 16 residues. CDR3 coding DNA: TGTGCCAGCAGTAGCGCAAGTAGCGGGAACTCCTGGGAGCAGTTCTTC. Encoded protein: CASSSASSGNSWEQFF.

DNA of the CDR3: TGCGCCAGCAGCCCCACGGGTACTGGAAACACCATATATTTT. Encoded protein: CASSPTGTGNTIYF. J is TRBJ1-3 and V is TRBV4-3; D not resolved. CDR1 and CDR2 (germline): LGHNA, YSLEER. V was trimmed by 4 bases and J by 2 bases, leaving 9 bases between them. The CDR3 covers 14 residues.

V and J are TRBV19 and TRBJ1-2; D not resolved. The germline gives CDR1 LNHDA, CDR2 SQIVND (reference sequence). This CDR3 spans 13 amino acids. V was clipped by 3 bases and J by 2 bases, with 7 bases between them. CDR3 loop: CASSIPENYGYTF. The CDR3 nucleotides are TGTGCCAGTAGTATCCCCGAAAACTATGGCTACACCTTC.

The chain recombines TRBV3-1 (or the pseudogene TRBV3-2) with TRBJ2-3, with 10 bases aligning to TRBD2. V gave up 3 bases and J gave up 4 bases; unmatched junction bases: 7. In germline, CDR1 is LGHDT, CDR2 YNNKEL (reference sequence). The CDR3 is 16 residues long. The CDR3 bases are TGTGCCAGCAGCCACGGGGGACTAGCGAATGCAGATACGCAGTATTTT. It is translated as CASSHGGLANADTQYF.

The V call is TRBV19, the J call TRBJ1-5; D remains unclear. CDR3 length: 15 residues. V lost 3 bases and J lost 2, with 11 bases in between. CDR1 is LNHDA and CDR2 is SQIVND in the germline V gene (reference sequence). The CDR3 DNA reads TGTGCCAGTAGTATTAAGGGCGTCGGCAATCAGCCCCAGCATTTT. Its translation is CASSIKGVGNQPQHF.

The chain joins TRBV15 to TRBJ2-3; 7 nucleotides align to TRBD2. CDR1 and CDR2 (germline): LNHNV, YYDKDF (reference sequence). V was pared by 1 base and J by 1 base, with 2 bases of the junction left unmatched. The CDR3 is 15 residues long. The CDR3 DNA reads TGTGCCACCAGCAGAGTGAGCGGGGGCACAGATACGCAGTATTTT. This encodes CATSRVSGGTDTQYF.